This is a list of T cell receptor beta chains from one sample in a study of T cell repertoires in cytomegalovirus infection. Their antigens remain unidentified. TCRdb re-called the reads with MiXCR, one entry per CDR3 protein. The data show about 310,000 distinct CDR3 sequences, around 25% seen once. Here the sequenced sample was cultured PBMCs, taken from culture after CMV antigen stimulation. These receptors all stem from a human donor in good health (CMV status not recorded). Some clones in this sample may be carry-over from other donors' samples. CDR3s include the opening cysteine and the closing phenylalanine or tryptophan. Each record gives: V gene, CDR3 length, J gene, CDR3 protein.

v_call: TRBV2
cdr3_length: 16
j_call: TRBJ1-5
cdr3_aa: CASSLGQGSRNQPQHF

v_call: TRBV20-1
cdr3_length: 16
j_call: TRBJ2-1
cdr3_aa: CSASVISGRAVNEQFF

v_call: TRBV2
cdr3_length: 14
j_call: TRBJ2-7
cdr3_aa: CASIRTPPPGEQYF

v_call: TRBV12-3/TRBV12-4
cdr3_length: 12
j_call: TRBJ2-5
cdr3_aa: CASSFLERTQYF

v_call: TRBV28
cdr3_length: 14
j_call: TRBJ2-7
cdr3_aa: CASSLSGAAYEQYF

v_call: TRBV4-3
cdr3_length: 18
j_call: TRBJ2-3
cdr3_aa: CASSQSLAGGPPTDTQYF

v_call: TRBV7-6
cdr3_length: 16
j_call: TRBJ2-2
cdr3_aa: CASSLGGGPNTGELFF

v_call: TRBV27
cdr3_length: 13
j_call: TRBJ2-7
cdr3_aa: CASSFLYDYEQYF

v_call: TRBV5-1
cdr3_length: 17
j_call: TRBJ2-6
cdr3_aa: CASSLAGHSSGANVLTF

v_call: TRBV19
cdr3_length: 13
j_call: TRBJ2-3
cdr3_aa: CASSILAADTQYF

v_call: TRBV6-2/TRBV6-3
cdr3_length: 15
j_call: TRBJ2-7
cdr3_aa: CASSYPRTASYEQYF

v_call: TRBV27
cdr3_length: 16
j_call: TRBJ2-3
cdr3_aa: CASSRLGTGGADTQYF

v_call: TRBV5-4
cdr3_length: 15
j_call: TRBJ1-2
cdr3_aa: CASTLGPGRRYGYTF

v_call: TRBV14
cdr3_length: 12
j_call: TRBJ2-1
cdr3_aa: CASSPSVEKQFF

v_call: TRBV6-6
cdr3_length: 11
j_call: TRBJ1-2
cdr3_aa: CASSYLDGYTF

v_call: TRBV7-2
cdr3_length: 16
j_call: TRBJ2-3
cdr3_aa: CASSLDRGPGTDTQYF

v_call: TRBV6-1
cdr3_length: 17
j_call: TRBJ2-1
cdr3_aa: CASRAPSLAVLYNEQFF

v_call: TRBV7-4
cdr3_length: 14
j_call: TRBJ2-7
cdr3_aa: CASSPGRALGEQYF

v_call: TRBV11-2
cdr3_length: 16
j_call: TRBJ2-1
cdr3_aa: CASSLTLAASYNEQFF

v_call: TRBV20-1
cdr3_length: 13
j_call: TRBJ2-3
cdr3_aa: CSAQFGPTDTQYF

v_call: TRBV7-9
cdr3_length: 16
j_call: TRBJ1-5
cdr3_aa: CASSLAFGEGDQPQHF

v_call: TRBV10-2
cdr3_length: 15
j_call: TRBJ1-2
cdr3_aa: CASSERPGLGYGYTF

v_call: TRBV7-2
cdr3_length: 14
j_call: TRBJ1-4
cdr3_aa: CASSFHPTNEKLFF

v_call: TRBV7-2
cdr3_length: 12
j_call: TRBJ1-2
cdr3_aa: CASSLGQGGYTF

v_call: TRBV6-5
cdr3_length: 14
j_call: TRBJ1-2
cdr3_aa: CASSPLWSIYGYTF

v_call: TRBV7-9
cdr3_length: 17
j_call: TRBJ2-1
cdr3_aa: CASSFRAGGLQGNEQFF

v_call: TRBV6-5
cdr3_length: 19
j_call: TRBJ2-6
cdr3_aa: CASSYSSPSGRSGANVLTF

v_call: TRBV7-4
cdr3_length: 16
j_call: TRBJ2-5
cdr3_aa: CASSLGGRGEEETQYF

v_call: TRBV5-1
cdr3_length: 13
j_call: TRBJ1-1
cdr3_aa: CASSGSERTEAFF

v_call: TRBV6-1
cdr3_length: 11
j_call: TRBJ2-5
cdr3_aa: CASRGWETQYF

v_call: TRBV11-2
cdr3_length: 16
j_call: TRBJ1-1
cdr3_aa: CVSSMADWVRNTEAFF

v_call: TRBV7-8
cdr3_length: 12
j_call: TRBJ1-1
cdr3_aa: CASSSVVTEAFF

v_call: TRBV7-3
cdr3_length: 15
j_call: TRBJ2-1
cdr3_aa: CASSPSGLTYNEQFF

v_call: TRBV27
cdr3_length: 13
j_call: TRBJ2-7
cdr3_aa: CASSGRPSYEQYF

v_call: TRBV28
cdr3_length: 16
j_call: TRBJ2-5
cdr3_aa: CASSLAADSSQETQYF

v_call: TRBV7-9
cdr3_length: 15
j_call: TRBJ2-1
cdr3_aa: CASSPSLKLRVEQFF

v_call: TRBV4-3
cdr3_length: 16
j_call: TRBJ2-2
cdr3_aa: CASSQGREGGTGELFF

v_call: TRBV19
cdr3_length: 15
j_call: TRBJ2-2
cdr3_aa: CATTPPRVYTGELFF

v_call: TRBV7-9
cdr3_length: 15
j_call: TRBJ2-1
cdr3_aa: CASSLGSLSYNEQFF

v_call: TRBV3-1
cdr3_length: 16
j_call: TRBJ2-5
cdr3_aa: CASSQGLAVLQETQYF

v_call: TRBV5-4
cdr3_length: 14
j_call: TRBJ2-5
cdr3_aa: CASSPGLNQETQYF

v_call: TRBV7-6
cdr3_length: 13
j_call: TRBJ1-1
cdr3_aa: CASSRRGMAEAFF

v_call: TRBV7-8
cdr3_length: 14
j_call: TRBJ2-7
cdr3_aa: CASSARRGPHEQYF

v_call: TRBV5-1
cdr3_length: 16
j_call: TRBJ2-5
cdr3_aa: CASSFSLAGGQETQYF

v_call: TRBV10-3
cdr3_length: 14
j_call: TRBJ2-1
cdr3_aa: CAISDLAGGNEQFF

v_call: TRBV19
cdr3_length: 14
j_call: TRBJ1-4
cdr3_aa: CASSSQGTNEKLFF

v_call: TRBV7-2
cdr3_length: 14
j_call: TRBJ1-2
cdr3_aa: CASSLGGTGYGYTF

v_call: TRBV27
cdr3_length: 18
j_call: TRBJ2-1
cdr3_aa: CASSLDSGLAGAYNEQFF

v_call: TRBV28
cdr3_length: 15
j_call: TRBJ1-1
cdr3_aa: CASSFSQGLNTEAFF

v_call: TRBV7-8
cdr3_length: 15
j_call: TRBJ1-2
cdr3_aa: CASSLVSGPGGGYTF

v_call: TRBV24-1
cdr3_length: 15
j_call: TRBJ2-3
cdr3_aa: CATSEQGVRTDTQYF

v_call: TRBV12-3/TRBV12-4
cdr3_length: 15
j_call: TRBJ2-3
cdr3_aa: CASSYLKTSTDTQYF

v_call: TRBV12-3/TRBV12-4
cdr3_length: 15
j_call: TRBJ2-2
cdr3_aa: CASSRGASDTGELFF

v_call: TRBV7-2
cdr3_length: 13
j_call: TRBJ2-7
cdr3_aa: CASSFRVISEQYF